Below are 10 T cell receptor beta chains sequenced from a single sample in a study of T cell responses to AZD1222 COVID-19 vaccine. Using immunoSEQ multiplex PCR, the repertoire was profiled, and TCRdb retains in-frame clones only, with some absent. The repertoire holds approximately 150,000 clones, 70% to 90% seen once, with approximately 5.4% in the top ten. Sequenced material: peripheral blood, taken 28 days after the second AZD1222 dose. The source of these receptors is an adult who received the AZD1222 COVID-19 vaccine.

V usage is TRBV30 and J usage is TRBJ2-5; 9 bases match TRBD2. V shed 0 bases, J shed 5 bases, and the junction held 7 bases outside the gene matches. The CDR3 length is 15 residues. Germline values: CDR1 GTSNPN, CDR2 SVGIG (reference sequence). CDR3 sequence: CAWSVSLAGRETQYF. The CDR3 nucleotides are TGTGCCTGGAGTGTAAGCCTAGCGGGGCGGGAGACCCAGTACTTC.

V gene TRBV27 combines with J gene TRBJ1-1; TRBD1 might be the D (5 bases). Germline CDR1 MNHEY, CDR2 SMNVEV (reference sequence). The CDR3 spans 13 residues. V was shortened by 5 bases and J by 1 base, with 8 bases between the two germline ends. The CDR3 spells CASSERGNTEAFF. The CDR3 nucleotides are TGTGCCAGCAGTGAGAGGGGGAACACTGAAGCTTTCTTT.

This clone has just one count. The rearrangement links TRBV30 to TRBJ2-3, with D tentatively TRBD1 or TRBD2 (5 bases each). There are 13 residues in the CDR3. Germline assignment: CDR1 GTSNPN and CDR2 SVGIG (reference sequence). V lost 1 base to trimming and J lost 5 bases, with 10 bases between them. In DNA form, the CDR3 reads TGTGCCTGGAGTGACGGGACGAGAGATACGCAGTATTTT. Its protein is CAWSDGTRDTQYF. Complete variable domain (other parts from reference TRBV30 and TRBJ2-3): SQTIHQWPATLVQPVGSPLSLECTVEGTSNPNLYWYRQAAGRGLQLLFYSVGIGQISSEVPQNLSASRPQDRQFILSSKKLLLSDSGFYLCAWSDGTRDTQYFGPGTRLTVL.

The chain employs TRBV7-2 and TRBJ2-2; D might be TRBD1 or TRBD2, each matching 6 bases. Germline V gene data show CDR1 as SGHTA and CDR2 as FQGNSA. The CDR3 has 15 residues. V lost 0 bases and J lost 5, with 10 bases in between. CDR3: CASSLAGGVTGELFF. CDR3 nucleotide sequence: TGTGCCAGCAGCTTAGCGGGGGGCGTAACCGGGGAGCTGTTTTTT.

V usage is TRBV5-1 and J usage is TRBJ1-1; unclear D gene. The CDR3 sequence is 16 residues long. Trimming stripped 1 base from V and 0 bases from J, with 13 bases between. CDR1 and CDR2 from the germline V gene are SGHRS and YFSETQ. CDR3: CASSLMGRDMNTEAFF. In DNA, the CDR3 is TGCGCCAGCAGCTTGATGGGCCGGGATATGAACACTGAAGCTTTCTTT.

The chain couples TRBV7-9 to TRBJ1-1; D unresolved. Germline V gives CDR1 SEHNR, CDR2 FQNEAQ (reference sequence). The CDR3 contains 14 residues. Trimming cost V 4 bases and J 2 bases, with 11 bases left between them. The CDR3, as DNA: TGTGCCAGCAGCTCCGTCGACACCAACACTGAAGCTTTCTTT. Its protein product is CASSSVDTNTEAFF.

This chain connects TRBV10-3 to TRBJ1-4; no firm D call. Trimming stripped 2 bases from V and 5 bases from J, with 9 bases between. Germline assignment: CDR1 ENHRY and CDR2 SYGVKD. CDR3 size: 14 residues. The CDR3 sequence is CAISEGLRNEKLFF. CDR3 in DNA: TGTGCCATCAGTGAGGGGTTACGGAATGAAAAACTGTTTTTT.

About this clone itself: Other DNA sequences in this sample translate to the same CDR3. V is TRBV19 and J is TRBJ1-2; no definite D call. From germline, CDR1 is LNHDA and CDR2 SQIVND (reference sequence). This CDR3 is 15 amino acids long. V was cut by 3 bases and J by 0 bases, with 11 bases left in between. In DNA form, the CDR3 reads TGTGCCAGTAGTATTGGGCGCAGCCCTAACTATGGCTACACCTTC. The encoded protein is CASSIGRSPNYGYTF.

This chain joins TRBV6-5 and TRBJ1-1; D call uncertain. The germline V gene has CDR1 MNHEY and CDR2 SVGAGI. V was shortened by 5 bases and J by 6 bases, with 7 bases between the two germline ends. This CDR3 comprises 11 residues. The CDR3 region has the DNA TGTGCCAGCAGTATTAGGTCTGAAGCTTTCTTT. Encoded protein: CASSIRSEAFF.

The rearrangement links TRBV30 to TRBJ2-5; TRBD1 aligns across 11 bases. Germline trimming cut 7 bases from V and 5 bases from J; bases unmatched to any gene: 6. The CDR3 has 13 amino acids. From germline, CDR1 is GTSNPN and CDR2 SVGIG (reference sequence). For the CDR3, the DNA is TGTGCCTCGCGGACAGGGGGCGGGGAGACCCAGTACTTC. This encodes CASRTGGGETQYF.